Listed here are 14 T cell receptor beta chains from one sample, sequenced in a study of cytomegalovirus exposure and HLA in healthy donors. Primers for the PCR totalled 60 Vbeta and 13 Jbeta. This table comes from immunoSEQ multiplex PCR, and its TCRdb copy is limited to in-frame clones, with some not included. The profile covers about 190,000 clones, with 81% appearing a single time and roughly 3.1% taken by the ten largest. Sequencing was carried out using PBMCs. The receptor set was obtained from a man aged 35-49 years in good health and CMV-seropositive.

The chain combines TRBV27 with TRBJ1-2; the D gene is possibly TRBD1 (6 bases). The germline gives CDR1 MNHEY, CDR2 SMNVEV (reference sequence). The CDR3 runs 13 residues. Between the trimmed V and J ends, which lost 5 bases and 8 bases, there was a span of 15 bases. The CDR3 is CASSPTGPHGYTF. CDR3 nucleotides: TGTGCCAGCAGTCCAACAGGGCCTCACGGCTACACCTTC.

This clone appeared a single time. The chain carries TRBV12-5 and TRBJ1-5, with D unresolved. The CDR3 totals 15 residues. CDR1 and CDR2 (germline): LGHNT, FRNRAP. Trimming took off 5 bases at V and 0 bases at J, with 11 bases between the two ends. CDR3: CASGSGTYSNQPQHF. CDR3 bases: TGTGCTAGTGGTAGCGGTACTTATAGCAATCAGCCCCAGCATTTT.

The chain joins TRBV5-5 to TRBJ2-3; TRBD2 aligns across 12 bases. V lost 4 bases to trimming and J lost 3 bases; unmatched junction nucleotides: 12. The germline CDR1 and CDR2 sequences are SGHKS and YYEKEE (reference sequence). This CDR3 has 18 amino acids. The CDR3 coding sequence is TGTGCCAGCAGCCCCTTTATGACTAGCGGGGGTGGTACAGATACGCAGTATTTT. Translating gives CASSPFMTSGGGTDTQYF. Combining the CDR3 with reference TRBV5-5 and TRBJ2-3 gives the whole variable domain DAGVTQSPTHLIKTRGQQVTLRCSPISGHKSVSWYQQVLGQGPQFIFQYYEKEERGRGNFPDRFSARQFPNYSSELNVNALLLGDSALYLCASSPFMTSGGGTDTQYFGPGTRLTVL.

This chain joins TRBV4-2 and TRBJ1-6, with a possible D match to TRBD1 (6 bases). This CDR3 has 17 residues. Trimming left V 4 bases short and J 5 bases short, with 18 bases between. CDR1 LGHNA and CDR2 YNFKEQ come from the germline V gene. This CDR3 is CASSPGHPRLNNSPLHF. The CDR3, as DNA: TGTGCCAGCAGCCCGGGACACCCAAGACTTAATAATTCACCCCTCCACTTT.

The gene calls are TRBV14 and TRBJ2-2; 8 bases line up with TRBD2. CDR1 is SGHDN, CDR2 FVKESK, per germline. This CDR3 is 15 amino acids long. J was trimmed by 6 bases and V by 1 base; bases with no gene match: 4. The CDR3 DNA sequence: TGTGCCAGCAGCCAAGCGGGAGGGCAGGCCGGGGAGCTGTTTTTT. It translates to CASSQAGGQAGELFF.

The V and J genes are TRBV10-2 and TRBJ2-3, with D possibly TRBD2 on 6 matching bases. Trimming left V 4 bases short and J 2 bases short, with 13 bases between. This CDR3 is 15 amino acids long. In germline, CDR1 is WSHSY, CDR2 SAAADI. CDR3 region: CASSVVAENTDTQYF. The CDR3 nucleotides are TGCGCCAGCAGTGTGGTAGCGGAAAACACAGATACGCAGTATTTT.

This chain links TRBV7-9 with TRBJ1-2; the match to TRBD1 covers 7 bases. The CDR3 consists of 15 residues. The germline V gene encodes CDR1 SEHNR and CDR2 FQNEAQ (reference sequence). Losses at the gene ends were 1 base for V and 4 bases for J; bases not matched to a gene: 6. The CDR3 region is CASSLDRGEGYGYTF. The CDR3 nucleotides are TGTGCCAGCAGCTTAGACAGGGGAGAGGGCTATGGCTACACCTTC. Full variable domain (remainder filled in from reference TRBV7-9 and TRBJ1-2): DTGVSQNPRHKITKRGQNVTFRCDPISEHNRLYWYRQTLGQGPEFLTYFQNEAQLEKSRLLSDRFSAERPKGSFSTLEIQRTEQGDSAMYLCASSLDRGEGYGYTFGSGTRLTVV.

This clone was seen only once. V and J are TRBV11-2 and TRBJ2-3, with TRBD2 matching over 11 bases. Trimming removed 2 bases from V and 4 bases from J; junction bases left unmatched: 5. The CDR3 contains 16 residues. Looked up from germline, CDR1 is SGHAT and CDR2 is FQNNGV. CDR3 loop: CASSLFSGRAPDTQYF. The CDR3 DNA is TGTGCCAGCAGCTTATTTAGCGGGAGGGCCCCAGATACGCAGTATTTT. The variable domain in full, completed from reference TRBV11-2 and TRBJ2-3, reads EAGVAQSPRYKIIEKRQSVAFWCNPISGHATLYWYQQILGQGPKLLIQFQNNGVVDDSQLPKDRFSAERLKGVDSTLKIQPAKLEDSAVYLCASSLFSGRAPDTQYFGPGTRLTVL.

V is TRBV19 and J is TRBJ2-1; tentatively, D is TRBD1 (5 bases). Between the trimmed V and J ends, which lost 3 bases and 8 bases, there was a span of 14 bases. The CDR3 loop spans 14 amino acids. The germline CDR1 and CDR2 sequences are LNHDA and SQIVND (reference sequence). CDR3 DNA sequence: TGTGCCAGTAGTATGTTGTGGGGCTCGGATGAGCAGTTCTTC. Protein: CASSMLWGSDEQFF.

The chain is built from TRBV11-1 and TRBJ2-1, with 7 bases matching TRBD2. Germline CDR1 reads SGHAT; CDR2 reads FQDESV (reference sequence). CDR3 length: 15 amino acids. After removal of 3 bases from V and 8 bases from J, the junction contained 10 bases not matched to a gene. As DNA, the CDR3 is TGTGCCAGCAGCTTTTGGGGAGGGGCTGGGGATGAGCAGTTCTTC. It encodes CASSFWGGAGDEQFF.

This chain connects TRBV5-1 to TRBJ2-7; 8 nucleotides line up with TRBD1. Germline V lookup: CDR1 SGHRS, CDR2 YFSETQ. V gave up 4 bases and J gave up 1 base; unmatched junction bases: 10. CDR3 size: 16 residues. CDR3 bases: TGCGCCAGCAGCACCTCGACAGGGGACCCTTCCTACGAGCAGTACTTC. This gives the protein CASSTSTGDPSYEQYF.

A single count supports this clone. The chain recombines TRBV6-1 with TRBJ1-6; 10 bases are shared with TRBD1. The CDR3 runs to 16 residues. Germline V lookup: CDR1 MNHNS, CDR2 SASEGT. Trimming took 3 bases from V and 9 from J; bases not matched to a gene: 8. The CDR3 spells CASSESQTGGISPLHF. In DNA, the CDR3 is TGTGCCAGCAGTGAGAGCCAGACAGGGGGCATTTCACCCCTCCACTTT.

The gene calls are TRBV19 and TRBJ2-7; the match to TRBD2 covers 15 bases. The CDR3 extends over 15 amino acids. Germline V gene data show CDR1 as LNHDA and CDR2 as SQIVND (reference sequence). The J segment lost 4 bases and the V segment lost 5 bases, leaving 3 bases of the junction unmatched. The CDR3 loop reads CASSSGTSGRYEQYF. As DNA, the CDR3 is TGTGCCAGTAGTTCCGGGACTAGCGGGAGGTACGAGCAGTACTTC.

CDR3 residues: CASSVGLATPHEQFF. The CDR3, as DNA: TGCGCCAGCAGCGTCGGACTAGCGACGCCCCATGAGCAGTTCTTC. The chain uses TRBV5-1 and TRBJ2-1; TRBD2 matches 9 bases. Germline trimming cut 4 bases from V and 8 bases from J; bases unmatched to any gene: 10. The CDR3 totals 15 residues. Germline assignment: CDR1 SGHRS and CDR2 YFSETQ.